The clone carrying this T cell receptor (beta chain) was counted at least ten times. The antigen is unknown. Newly diagnosed hyperthyroidism patients aged 18 to 65 years had disease lasting under 2 months. Orbital computed tomography and thyroid ultrasound, together with serum TRAb and thyroxine and clinical symptoms, were used for diagnoses. These data come from a study of T cells in Graves' hyperthyroidism and ophthalmopathy. Notes on the study in general: Most thyroid clonotypes that were expanded above 0.001 also turned up in blood. The model anticipated ophthalmopathy a median around six months pre-onset.

Researchers took RNA transcripts and amplified the TCR beta CDR3 regions from them. RT-PCR in the first round (using the HTBI primer set) targeted the TCR CDR3. MiXCR, applied by TCRdb to the multiplex PCR reads, yields one record per CDR3 protein. The sample yields hundreds of thousands of distinct CDR3 sequences, approximately 14% seen once. Sequencing was carried out using blood. This receptor was identified in a woman between 18 and 29 years old with Graves' hyperthyroidism.

CDR3 region: CASSLEWSRNTEAFF. Written as DNA, the CDR3 is TGTGCCAGCAGCTTGGAGTGGAGTCGAAACACTGAAGCTTTCTTT. This sequence joins TRBV5-8 and TRBJ1-1; D ambiguous. The CDR3 runs to 15 residues. Germline V CDR1 and CDR2: SGHTS, YDEGEE. V was shortened by 0 bases and J by 2 bases, with 11 bases between the two germline ends.